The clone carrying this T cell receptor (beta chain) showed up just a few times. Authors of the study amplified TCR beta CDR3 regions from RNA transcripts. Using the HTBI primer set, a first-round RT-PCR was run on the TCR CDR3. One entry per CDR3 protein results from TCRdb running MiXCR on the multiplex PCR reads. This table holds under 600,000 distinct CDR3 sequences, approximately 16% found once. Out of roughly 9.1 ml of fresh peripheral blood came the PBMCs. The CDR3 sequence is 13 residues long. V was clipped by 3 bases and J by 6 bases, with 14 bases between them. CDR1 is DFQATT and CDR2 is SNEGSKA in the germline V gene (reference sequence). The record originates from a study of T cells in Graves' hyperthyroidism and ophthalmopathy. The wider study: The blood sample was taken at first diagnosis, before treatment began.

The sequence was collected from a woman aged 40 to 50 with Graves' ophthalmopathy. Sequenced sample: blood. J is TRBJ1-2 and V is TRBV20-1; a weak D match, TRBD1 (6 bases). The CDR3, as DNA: TGCAGTGCTAGGGAACAGGGAAAGGATGGCTACACCTTC. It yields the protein CSAREQGKDGYTF.